This TCR beta chain was captured by sequencing in a study of identifying expanded T cells in peripheral blood. The CDR3 is made up of 18 amino acids. Germline values: CDR1 KGHSH, CDR2 LQKENI. Trimming pared 3 bases from V and 0 bases from J, leaving 19 bases between. Healthy donors had no documented immune events, such as infections, while sampled. Assay used: immunoSEQ multiplex PCR; TCRdb lists only in-frame clones, some missing. The data contain more than 55,000 clones, around 87% of them singletons. Study-level findings and limits: Roughly two-week clone count variance significantly increased as total template count grew. About 1.2 clones differed between technical replicates, versus about 15 and 19 over time.

With respect to this clone: The antigen remains undetermined.

The sequence derives from a person aged 18 to 75 in good health. This rearrangement joins TRBV18 to TRBJ2-3; D unresolved. The sample consisted of blood. CDR3 region: CASSPLSIGTPSTDTQYF. CDR3 nucleotides: TGTGCCAGCTCACCCCTTTCGATCGGCACCCCTAGCACAGATACGCAGTATTTT.